This entry is about one TCR beta chain. Its binding antigen is unknown. The input lacks base qualities; no much larger clone sits a single base away. These data belong to a study of beta chain features in type 1 diabetes (dated by TCRdb to the late 2010s). Looking at the study overall: No differences in mean age, gender distribution, total cell number or subset yield were found between patients and healthy donors. The study compared TCRB repertoires of sorted circulating CD4+ T cell subsets between recently diagnosed type 1 diabetes patients and matched healthy donors. Across all samples, around 99 million sorted cells were examined, and cell number per subset correlated strongly with RNA yield. Whereas all 28 donors provided naive and central memory subsets, regulatory and stem cell-like memory subsets were isolated from just 8 patients and roughly 8 healthy donors. Summary of the overall study and its limitations: Naive, central memory and regulatory TCRB repertoires appeared to be more similar among patients than among healthy donors. Because the HLA sub-analyses included only small numbers of individuals, any influence of HLA type on TCRB rearrangement was left unresolved. Shorter templates might have been favored by PCR, but patient and control samples were amplified and corrected together, so both groups would have been affected equally by any skew. Patients with type 1 diabetes made fewer insertions and deleted more nucleotides at VDJ recombination sites, implying thymic rearrangement abnormalities. Type 1 diabetes patients showed a moderate but significant shortening of TCRB CDR3 length in all four CD4+ subsets. Because cDNA was sequenced instead of genomic DNA, highly expressing activated cells could be over-represented, though the groups showed no difference in activation or CD3 levels.

V lost 3 bases and J lost 0 bases; the stretch between them is 15 bases long. The CDR3 goes from the cysteine to the phenylalanine over 17 residues. Kept here is only the CDR3 DNA, which spans 51 bases and is read in frame from base 1. From a lookup of the germline V gene, CDR1 and CDR2 are MGHRA and YSYEKL. A single peripheral blood draw of about 116 mL on average was collected from each donor into heparinised tubes. A BD FACSAria II and a panel including CD45RO, CCR7, CD25, CD127, CD95 and CD27 were used to sort naive, central memory, regulatory and stem cell-like memory CD4+ T cells. Every sorted population had a purity above 95%. PBMCs were isolated immediately by Lymphoprep density gradient centrifugation and stained directly without culture. So that batch effects would be minimized, each experiment stained and sorted samples in pairs, pairing one healthy donor with one patient. The entire isolated RNA was reverse transcribed using the High Capacity cDNA Reverse Transcription Kit, and thus expressed TCRB transcripts were sequenced. Naive, central memory and regulatory T cell samples underwent deep immunoSEQ sequencing, averaging around 4 million total reads per sample. Sorted cells were lysed in RLT buffer, and RNA was extracted using DNase-treated RNeasy Micro or Mini kits according to cell number. To prevent cross-contamination, every cell subset was processed on its own, while patient and healthy donor samples were processed together. TCRB sequences were amplified from cDNA with the immunoSEQ multiplex PCR, producing 87-bp fragments spanning the CDR3 region. Amplicons were sequenced on the Illumina HiSeq platform. Regarding the original processing steps: Synthetic template baselines were used to correct PCR bias computationally, reads within Hamming distance 2 were collapsed together, and singletons that could not be merged were discarded. Reads were aligned against IMGT so that V, D and J genes, CDR3 length and insertions or deletions at six rearrangement sites could be assigned. Within each subset, clonotype counts were normalized to sorted cell number, after which true diversity and Gini coefficients were computed with the tcR R package. Repertoire sharing was quantified using the overlap coefficient calculated on TCRB nucleotide sequences. Out-of-frame TCRB sequences from naive cells were analyzed as a proxy for the pre-selection repertoire. Held by TCRdb, this immuneACCESS table contains in-frame sequences only and omits some clones. Under half of the omission traces to an unresolved V gene where checked; the cause of the rest is unknown. D and trimming come from the DNA, and the V and J calls and clone size come from that table. The sample table shows under 300,000 clones, and 14% are seen once. Jointly, the top ten make up approximately 0.018% of the sample.

The chain is assembled from TRBV4-1 and TRBJ1-3; no D gene call is confident. This clonotype was sampled from a man aged 30 to 39 with type 1 diabetes. Material: naive CD4+ T cells from blood. The cell subset or site label for this specimen denotes: true naive CD4+ T cells. The bases read TGCGCCAGCAGCCAGAAACCCGGTGCCGGCTCTGGAAACACCATATATTTT. The translation is CASSQKPGAGSGNTIYF.